The rows below give T cell receptor beta chains drawn from one sample of a study of T cells in Graves' hyperthyroidism and ophthalmopathy. MiXCR was run by TCRdb on the multiplex PCR reads, yielding one entry per CDR3 protein. The sample yields 500,000 to 650,000 distinct CDR3 sequences, over 15% seen once. The sequencing input was blood. The receptors come from a woman aged 18-29 years with Graves' ophthalmopathy. CDR3s include the opening cysteine and the closing phenylalanine or tryptophan. Fields, in order: J gene, D gene, V gene, clone size, CDR3 protein, CDR3 DNA. A D gene is named only where the DNA matches it firmly. Not all rows give a size; the values are once, few, many and, for expanded clones, a class.

TRBJ1-5 | - | TRBV20-1 | many | CSAKAGNQPQHF | TGCAGTGCTAAGGCGGGCAATCAGCCCCAGCATTTT
TRBJ1-5 | - | TRBV12-3/TRBV12-4 | - | CASGWGASQPQHF | TGTGCCAGCGGTTGGGGGGCAAGTCAGCCCCAGCATTTT
TRBJ2-3 | - | TRBV5-1 | many | CASSSGPIPDTQYF | TGCGCCAGCAGCTCGGGACCGATCCCGGATACGCAGTATTTT
TRBJ2-7 | - | TRBV3-1 | many | CASSQFPGEQYF | TGTGCCAGCAGCCAATTCCCTGGCGAGCAGTACTTC
TRBJ2-4 | - | TRBV2 | many | CASNRRGKNIQYF | TGTGCCAGCAACCGGCGGGGAAAAAACATTCAGTACTTC
TRBJ2-2 | - | TRBV11-2 | many | CASSLDLAPGELFF | TGTGCCAGCAGCTTAGATCTGGCCCCCGGGGAGCTGTTTTTT
TRBJ2-1 | TRBD2 | TRBV11-3 | once | CASSQAWGGGRDEQFF | TGTGCCAGCAGCCAAGCCTGGGGCGGGGGGAGGGATGAGCAGTTCTTC
TRBJ2-3 | TRBD2 | TRBV18 | many | CASSPRGLADTQYF | TGTGCCAGCTCACCACGAGGACTAGCAGATACGCAGTATTTT
TRBJ2-7 | - | TRBV30 | many | CAWSPGVSSYEQYF | TGTGCCTGGAGCCCAGGAGTAAGCTCCTACGAGCAGTACTTC
TRBJ2-7 | - | TRBV11-2 | many | CASTGRAPGSGGYEQYF | TGTGCCAGCACCGGCCGGGCTCCGGGCTCTGGGGGCTACGAGCAGTACTTC
TRBJ1-6 | TRBD1 | TRBV20-1 | many | CSARAGGWTGNSPLHF | TGCAGTGCTAGAGCCGGGGGGTGGACAGGCAATTCACCCCTCCACTTT
TRBJ2-5 | TRBD2 | TRBV27 | many | CASSSPSGLAGIYQETQYF | TGTGCCAGCAGTTCCCCTTCAGGACTAGCGGGGATCTACCAAGAGACCCAGTACTTC